This record covers a single T cell receptor (beta chain). The record originates from a study of control samples from healthy donors and cancer patients. The germline V and J ends were trimmed by 1 base and 9 bases, with 10 bases remaining between them. The CDR3 totals 13 residues. The germline CDR1 and CDR2 sequences are MNHEY and SMNVEV (reference sequence). The table came from immunoSEQ multiplex PCR; TCRdb's copy has only in-frame clones and leaves some out. This sample carries some 150,000 clones, 94% of them seen once, and the ten largest clones take around 13%. This TCR was sampled from a man between 60 and 75 years old with colorectal cancer. The sample consisted of PBMCs. The chain employs TRBV27 and TRBJ2-1; perhaps TRBD1 as D (5 bases). The CDR3 DNA reads TGTGCCAGCAGTTTATTACTCCAGGGTGAGCAGTTCTTC. Protein sequence: CASSLLLQGEQFF.